This T cell receptor beta chain was observed in a study of technical replicates of blood from a few donors. The ends were cut back, 3 bases at V and 2 bases at J, with 14 bases in the middle. Germline CDR1 LNHDA, CDR2 SQIVND (reference sequence). The CDR3 is made up of 16 amino acids. Sequenced by immunoSEQ multiplex PCR; TCRdb stores in-frame clones only, minus some. The sample has fewer than 60,000 clones, 80% to 95% seen once. The chain links TRBV19 to TRBJ2-1, with D possibly matching TRBD1 (5 bases). The sequenced sample consisted of PBMCs. The clonotype was recovered from a human donor in good health. Some clones in this sample may be carry-over from other donors' samples. CDR3 in amino acids: CASSIIGAPPYNEQFF. CDR3 nucleotides: TGTGCCAGTAGTATTATTGGGGCTCCCCCCTACAATGAGCAGTTCTTC.